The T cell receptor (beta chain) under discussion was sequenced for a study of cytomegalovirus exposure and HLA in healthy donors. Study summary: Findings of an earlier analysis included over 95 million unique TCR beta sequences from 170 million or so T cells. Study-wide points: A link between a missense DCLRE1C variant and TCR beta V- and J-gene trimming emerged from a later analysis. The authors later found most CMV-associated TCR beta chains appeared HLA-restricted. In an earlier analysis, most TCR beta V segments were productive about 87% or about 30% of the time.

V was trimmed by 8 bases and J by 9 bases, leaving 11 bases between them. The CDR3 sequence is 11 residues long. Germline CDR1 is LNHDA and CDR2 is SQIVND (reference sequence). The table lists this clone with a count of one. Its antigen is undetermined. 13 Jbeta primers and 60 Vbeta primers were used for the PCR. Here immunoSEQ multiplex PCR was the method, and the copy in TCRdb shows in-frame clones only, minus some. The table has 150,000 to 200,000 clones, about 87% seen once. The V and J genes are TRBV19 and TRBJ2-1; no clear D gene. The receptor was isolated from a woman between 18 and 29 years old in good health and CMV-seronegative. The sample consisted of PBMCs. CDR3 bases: TGTGCCAGTGCCTTAGTTGGTGAGCAGTTCTTC. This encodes CASALVGEQFF. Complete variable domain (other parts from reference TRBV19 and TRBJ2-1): DGGITQSPKYLFRKEGQNVTLSCEQNLNHDAMYWYRQDPGQGLRLIYYSQIVNDFQKGDIAEGYSVSREKKESFPLTVTSAQKNPTAFYLCASALVGEQFFGPGTRLTVL.